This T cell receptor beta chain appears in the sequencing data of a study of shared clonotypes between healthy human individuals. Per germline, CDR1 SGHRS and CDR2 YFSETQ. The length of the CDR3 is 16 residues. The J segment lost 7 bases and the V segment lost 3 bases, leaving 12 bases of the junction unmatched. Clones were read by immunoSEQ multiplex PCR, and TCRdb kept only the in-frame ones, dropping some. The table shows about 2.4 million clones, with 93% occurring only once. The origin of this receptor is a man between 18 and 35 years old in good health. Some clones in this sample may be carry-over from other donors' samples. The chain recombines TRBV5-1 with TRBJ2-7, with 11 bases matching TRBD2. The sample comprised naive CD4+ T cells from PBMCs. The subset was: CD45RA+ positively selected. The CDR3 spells CASSSIPGLAVSEQYF. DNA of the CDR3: TGCGCCAGCAGCTCGATTCCGGGACTAGCGGTTTCAGAGCAGTACTTC.